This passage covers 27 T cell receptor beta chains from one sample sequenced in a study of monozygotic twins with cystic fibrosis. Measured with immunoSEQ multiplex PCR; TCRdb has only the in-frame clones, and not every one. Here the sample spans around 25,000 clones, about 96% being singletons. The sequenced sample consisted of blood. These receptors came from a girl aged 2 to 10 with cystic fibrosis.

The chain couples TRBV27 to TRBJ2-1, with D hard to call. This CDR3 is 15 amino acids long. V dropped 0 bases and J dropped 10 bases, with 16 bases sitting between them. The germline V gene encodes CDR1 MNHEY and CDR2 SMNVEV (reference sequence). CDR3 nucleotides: TGTGCCAGCAGTTTATCTTTAGGATTGTCGGCGGAGCAGTTCTTC. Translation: CASSLSLGLSAEQFF.

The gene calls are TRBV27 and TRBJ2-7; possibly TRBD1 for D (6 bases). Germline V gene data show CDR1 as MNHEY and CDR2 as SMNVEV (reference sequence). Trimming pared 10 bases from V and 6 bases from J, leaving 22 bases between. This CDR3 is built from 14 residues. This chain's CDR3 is CATLNFNETGEQYF. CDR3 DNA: TGTGCCACCCTCAACTTTAACGAGACAGGCGAGCAGTACTTC.

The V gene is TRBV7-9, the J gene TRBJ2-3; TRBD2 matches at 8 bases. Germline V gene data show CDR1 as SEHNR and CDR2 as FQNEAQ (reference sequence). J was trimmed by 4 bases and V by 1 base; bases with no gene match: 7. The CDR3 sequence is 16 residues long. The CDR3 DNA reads TGTGCCAGCAGCTTAGACTTGGGACTAGGATCAGATACGCAGTATTTT. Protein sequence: CASSLDLGLGSDTQYF.

Written as DNA, the CDR3 is TGTGCCAGCAGCAGCTGGACAGAGGGGGCCGATGAGCAGTTCTTC. Protein sequence: CASSSWTEGADEQFF. This sequence joins TRBV7-8 and TRBJ2-1, with 7 bases aligning to TRBD1. CDR3 length: 15 amino acids. The germline gives CDR1 SGHVS, CDR2 FQNEAQ. V dropped 5 bases and J dropped 8; count of bases not matched to a gene: 12.

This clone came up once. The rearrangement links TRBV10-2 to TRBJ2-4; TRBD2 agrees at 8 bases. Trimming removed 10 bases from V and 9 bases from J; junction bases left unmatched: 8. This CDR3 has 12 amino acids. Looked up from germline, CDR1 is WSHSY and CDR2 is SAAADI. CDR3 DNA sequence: TGCGCCACCCGGGAGGGGCAGCGCATTCAGTACTTC. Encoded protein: CATREGQRIQYF.

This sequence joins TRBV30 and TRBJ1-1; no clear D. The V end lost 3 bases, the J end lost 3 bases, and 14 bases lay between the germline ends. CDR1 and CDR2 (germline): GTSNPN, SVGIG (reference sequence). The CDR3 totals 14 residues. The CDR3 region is CAWRRNWGDTEAFF. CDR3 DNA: TGTGCCTGGAGACGTAATTGGGGTGACACTGAAGCTTTCTTT.

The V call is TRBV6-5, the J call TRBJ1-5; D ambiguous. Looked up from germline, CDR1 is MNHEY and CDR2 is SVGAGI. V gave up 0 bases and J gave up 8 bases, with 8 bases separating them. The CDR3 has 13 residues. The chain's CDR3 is CASSYSGGEPQHF. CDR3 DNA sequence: TGTGCCAGCAGTTACTCGGGAGGTGAGCCCCAGCATTTT.

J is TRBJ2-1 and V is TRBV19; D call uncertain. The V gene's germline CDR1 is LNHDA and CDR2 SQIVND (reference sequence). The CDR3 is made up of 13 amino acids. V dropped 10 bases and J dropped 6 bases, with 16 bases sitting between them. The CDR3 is CATTVLDGNEQFF. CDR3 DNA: TGTGCCACCACGGTCCTCGACGGCAATGAGCAGTTCTTC.

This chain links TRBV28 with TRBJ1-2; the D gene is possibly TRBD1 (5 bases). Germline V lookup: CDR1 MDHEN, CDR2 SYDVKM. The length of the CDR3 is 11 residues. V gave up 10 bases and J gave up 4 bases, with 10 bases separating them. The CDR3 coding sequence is TGTGCCACACGGGACGGCTATGGCTACACCTTC. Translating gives CATRDGYGYTF.

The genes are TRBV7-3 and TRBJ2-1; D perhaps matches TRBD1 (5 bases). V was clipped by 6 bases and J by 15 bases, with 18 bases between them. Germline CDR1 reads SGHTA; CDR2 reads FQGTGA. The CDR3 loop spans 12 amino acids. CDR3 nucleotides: TGTGCCAGCAGTAAAGGGGCCGGCTCCAGGTTCTTC. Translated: CASSKGAGSRFF. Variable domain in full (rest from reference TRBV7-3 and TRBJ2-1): GAGVSQTPSNKVTEKGKYVELRCDPISGHTALYWYRQSLGQGPEFLIYFQGTGAADDSGLPNDRFFAVRPEGSVSTLKIQRTERGDSAVYLCASSKGAGSRFFGPGTRLTVL.

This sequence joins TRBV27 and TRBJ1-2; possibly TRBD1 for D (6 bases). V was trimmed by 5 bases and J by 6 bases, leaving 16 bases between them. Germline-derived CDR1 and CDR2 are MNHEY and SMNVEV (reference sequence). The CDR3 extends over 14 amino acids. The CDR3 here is CASSRPGQVDGYTF. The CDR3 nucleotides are TGTGCCAGCAGTAGACCGGGACAAGTTGATGGCTACACCTTC.

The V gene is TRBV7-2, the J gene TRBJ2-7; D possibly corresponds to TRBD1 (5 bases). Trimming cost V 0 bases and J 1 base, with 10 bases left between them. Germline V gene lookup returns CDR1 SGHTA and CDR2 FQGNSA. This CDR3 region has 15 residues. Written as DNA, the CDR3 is TGTGCCAGCAGCTTAGCGGGGCTTGCGTCCTACGAGCAGTACTTC. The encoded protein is CASSLAGLASYEQYF.

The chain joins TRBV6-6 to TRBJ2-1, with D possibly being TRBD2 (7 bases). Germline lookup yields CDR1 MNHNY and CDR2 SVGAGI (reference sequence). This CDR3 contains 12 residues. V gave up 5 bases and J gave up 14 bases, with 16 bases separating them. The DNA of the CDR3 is TGTGCCAGCAGTGGGGGGGCAGGCGAGGAGTTCTTC. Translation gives CASSGGAGEEFF.

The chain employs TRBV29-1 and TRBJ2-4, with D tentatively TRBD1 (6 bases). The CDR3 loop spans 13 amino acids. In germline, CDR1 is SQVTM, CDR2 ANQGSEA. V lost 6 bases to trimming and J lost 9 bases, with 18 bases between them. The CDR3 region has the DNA TGCAGCGTGGTAAAGGACAGTGTTGGCATTCAGTACTTC. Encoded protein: CSVVKDSVGIQYF.

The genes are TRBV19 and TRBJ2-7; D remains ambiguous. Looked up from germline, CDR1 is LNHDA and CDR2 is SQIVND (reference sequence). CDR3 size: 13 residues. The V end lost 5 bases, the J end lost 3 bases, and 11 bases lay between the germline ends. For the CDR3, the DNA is TGTGCCAGTAGTTCCCCGGACCTCTACGAGCAGTACTTC. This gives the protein CASSSPDLYEQYF.

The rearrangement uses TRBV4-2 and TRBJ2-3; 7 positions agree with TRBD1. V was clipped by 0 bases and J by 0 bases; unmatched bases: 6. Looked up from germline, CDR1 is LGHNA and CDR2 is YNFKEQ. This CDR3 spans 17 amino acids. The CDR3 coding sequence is TGTGCCAGCAGCCAAGAACTGCCCAGGGGGAGCACAGATACGCAGTATTTT. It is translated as CASSQELPRGSTDTQYF.

CDR3 in DNA: TGTGCCAGCAGCAAAACCGGGACGGTCTATGGCTACACCTTC. Protein: CASSKTGTVYGYTF. V usage is TRBV5-4 and J usage is TRBJ1-2, with TRBD1 as a possible D gene (5 bases). The CDR3 has 14 amino acids. Germline-derived CDR1 and CDR2 are SGHNT and YYREEE (reference sequence). V shed 4 bases and J shed 4 bases, with 14 bases lying between them.

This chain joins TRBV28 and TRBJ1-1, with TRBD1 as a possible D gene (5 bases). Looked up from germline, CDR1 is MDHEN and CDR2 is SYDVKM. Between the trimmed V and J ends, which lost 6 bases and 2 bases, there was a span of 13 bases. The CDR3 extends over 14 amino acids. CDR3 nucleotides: TGTGCCAGCAGATCCACCGGGACTAACACTGAAGCTTTCTTT. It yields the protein CASRSTGTNTEAFF.

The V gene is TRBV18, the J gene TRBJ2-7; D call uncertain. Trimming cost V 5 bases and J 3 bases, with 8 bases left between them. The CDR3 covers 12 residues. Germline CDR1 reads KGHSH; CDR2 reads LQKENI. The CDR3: CASSGDNYEQYF. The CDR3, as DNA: TGTGCCAGCTCAGGAGATAACTACGAGCAGTACTTC.

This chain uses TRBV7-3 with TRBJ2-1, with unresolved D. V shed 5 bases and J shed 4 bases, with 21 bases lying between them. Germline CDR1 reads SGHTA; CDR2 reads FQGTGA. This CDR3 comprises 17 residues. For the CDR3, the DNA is TGTGCCAGCAGCCTAAGGGTAGGCCCTGACGGATACAATGAGCAGTTCTTC. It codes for CASSLRVGPDGYNEQFF.

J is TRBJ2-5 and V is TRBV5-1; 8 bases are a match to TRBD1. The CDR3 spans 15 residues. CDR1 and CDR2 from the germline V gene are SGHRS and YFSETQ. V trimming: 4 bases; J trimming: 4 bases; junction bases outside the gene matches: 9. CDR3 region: CASSKGQGGGETQYF. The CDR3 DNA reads TGCGCCAGCAGCAAAGGACAGGGAGGCGGAGAGACCCAGTACTTC.

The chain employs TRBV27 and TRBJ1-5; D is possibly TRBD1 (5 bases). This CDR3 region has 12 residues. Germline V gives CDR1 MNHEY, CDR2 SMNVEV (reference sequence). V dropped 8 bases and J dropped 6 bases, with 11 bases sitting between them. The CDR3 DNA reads TGTGCCAGCGGATGGGGGGGTCAGCCCCAGCATTTT. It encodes CASGWGGQPQHF.

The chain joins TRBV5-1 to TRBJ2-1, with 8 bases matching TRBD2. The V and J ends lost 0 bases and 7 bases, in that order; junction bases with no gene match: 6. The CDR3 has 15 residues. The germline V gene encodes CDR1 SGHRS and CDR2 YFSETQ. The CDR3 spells CASSLAAGGRNEQFF. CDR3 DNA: TGCGCCAGCAGCTTGGCGGCGGGAGGAAGGAATGAGCAGTTCTTC.

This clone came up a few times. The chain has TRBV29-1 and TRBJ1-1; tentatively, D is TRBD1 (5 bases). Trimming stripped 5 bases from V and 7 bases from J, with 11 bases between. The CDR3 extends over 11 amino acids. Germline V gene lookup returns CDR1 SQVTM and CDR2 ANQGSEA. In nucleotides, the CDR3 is TGCAGCGTTAACACGAGGGGTGAAGCTTTCTTT. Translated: CSVNTRGEAFF.

The CDR3 loop reads CASSSWTGALETQYF. CDR3 sequence (DNA): TGTGCCAGCAGCTCCTGGACAGGCGCACTAGAGACCCAGTACTTC. The chain employs TRBV7-9 and TRBJ2-5; 7 nucleotides match TRBD1. The germline gives CDR1 SEHNR, CDR2 FQNEAQ (reference sequence). CDR3 length equals 15 residues. The J segment lost 4 bases and the V segment lost 4 bases, leaving 9 bases of the junction unmatched.

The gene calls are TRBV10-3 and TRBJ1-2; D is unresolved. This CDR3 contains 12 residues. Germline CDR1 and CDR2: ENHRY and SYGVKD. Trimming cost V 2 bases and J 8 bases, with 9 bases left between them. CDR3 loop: CAISEGVWGYTF. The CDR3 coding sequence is TGTGCCATCAGTGAGGGGGTCTGGGGCTACACCTTC.

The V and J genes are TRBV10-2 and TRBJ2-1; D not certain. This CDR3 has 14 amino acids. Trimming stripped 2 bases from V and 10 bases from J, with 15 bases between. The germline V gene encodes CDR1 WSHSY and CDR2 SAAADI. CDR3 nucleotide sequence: TGCGCCAGCAGTGAGGTCGGGTCGCCCAGGGAGCAGTTCTTC. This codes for CASSEVGSPREQFF.